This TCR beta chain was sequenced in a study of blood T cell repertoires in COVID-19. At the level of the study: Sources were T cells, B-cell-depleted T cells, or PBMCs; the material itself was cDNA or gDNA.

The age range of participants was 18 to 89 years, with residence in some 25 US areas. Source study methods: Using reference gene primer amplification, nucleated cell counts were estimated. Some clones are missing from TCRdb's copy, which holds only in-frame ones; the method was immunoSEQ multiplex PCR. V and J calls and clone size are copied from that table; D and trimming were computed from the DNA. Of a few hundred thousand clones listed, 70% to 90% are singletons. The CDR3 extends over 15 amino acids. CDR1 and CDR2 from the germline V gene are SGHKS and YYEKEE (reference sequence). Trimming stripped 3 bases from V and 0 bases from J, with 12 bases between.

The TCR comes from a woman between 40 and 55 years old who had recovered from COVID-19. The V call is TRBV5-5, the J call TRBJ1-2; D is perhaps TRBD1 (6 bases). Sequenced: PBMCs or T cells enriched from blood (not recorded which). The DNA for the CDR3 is TGTGCCAGCAGCTCCTCATGGACAGCTAACTATGGCTACACCTTC. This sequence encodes CASSSSWTANYGYTF. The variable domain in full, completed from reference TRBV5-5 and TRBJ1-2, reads DAGVTQSPTHLIKTRGQQVTLRCSPISGHKSVSWYQQVLGQGPQFIFQYYEKEERGRGNFPDRFSARQFPNYSSELNVNALLLGDSALYLCASSSSWTANYGYTFGSGTRLTVV.